A selection of T cell receptor beta chains follows, all from one sample in a study of regulatory T cells in long-lasting Graves disease. Using its own MiXCR run on the multiplex PCR reads, TCRdb lists one record per CDR3 protein. The sample holds about 440,000 distinct CDR3 sequences, 15% seen once. The same sample was also studied in work on T cells in Graves' hyperthyroidism and ophthalmopathy.

Material: peripheral blood mononuclear cells (PBMCs), obtained at new diagnosis, from a patient treated with antithyroid drugs. These receptors originate from a woman aged 30 to 39 with Graves disease. CDR3s include the opening cysteine and the closing phenylalanine or tryptophan. Each record gives: clone size, J gene, V gene, D gene, CDR3 protein, CDR3 DNA. The D gene is left open where the match is weak. Size tells how often a clone was seen (once, few, many) or the class of an expanded clone, and some rows leave it out.

clone size: -
J gene: TRBJ2-1
V gene: TRBV29-1
D gene: -
CDR3 protein: CSVPPQALYNEQFF
CDR3 DNA: TGCAGCGTTCCCCCTCAGGCCCTCTACAATGAGCAGTTCTTC

clone size: -
J gene: TRBJ2-1
V gene: TRBV24-1
D gene: TRBD1
CDR3 protein: CATSERPGTGTYNEQFF
CDR3 DNA: TGTGCCACCAGTGAGCGTCCCGGGACAGGCACCTACAATGAGCAGTTCTTC

clone size: -
J gene: TRBJ1-2
V gene: TRBV5-6
D gene: -
CDR3 protein: CASSPHVGGDYGYTF
CDR3 DNA: TGTGCCAGCAGCCCCCACGTGGGCGGGGACTATGGCTACACCTTC

clone size: -
J gene: TRBJ2-6
V gene: TRBV24-1
D gene: TRBD2
CDR3 protein: CATSDRPRGVSGANVLTF
CDR3 DNA: TGTGCCACCAGTGACCGCCCACGGGGGGTTTCTGGGGCCAACGTCCTGACTTTC

clone size: few
J gene: TRBJ2-7
V gene: TRBV7-3
D gene: TRBD1
CDR3 protein: CASRPRQGWFYEQHF
CDR3 DNA: TGTGCCAGCAGGCCCCGACAGGGGTGGTTCTACGAGCAGCACTTC

clone size: few
J gene: TRBJ2-2
V gene: TRBV7-2
D gene: -
CDR3 protein: CASRSPRGRNTGELFF
CDR3 DNA: TGTGCCAGCAGATCCCCTAGGGGCAGAAACACCGGGGAGCTGTTTTTT

clone size: many
J gene: TRBJ1-5
V gene: TRBV12-3/TRBV12-4
D gene: TRBD1
CDR3 protein: CASSLGQVAAQHF
CDR3 DNA: TGTGCCAGCAGTTTGGGACAGGTCGCAGCCCAGCATTTT

clone size: many
J gene: TRBJ1-4
V gene: TRBV20-1
D gene: -
CDR3 protein: CSATNREKLFF
CDR3 DNA: TGCAGTGCTACCAATCGTGAAAAACTGTTTTTT

clone size: many
J gene: TRBJ2-1
V gene: TRBV2
D gene: TRBD2
CDR3 protein: CALGKASGINEQFF
CDR3 DNA: TGTGCCCTCGGGAAGGCTAGCGGCATCAATGAGCAGTTCTTC

clone size: -
J gene: TRBJ2-5
V gene: TRBV7-9
D gene: -
CDR3 protein: CAWAANNQETQYF
CDR3 DNA: TGTGCCTGGGCCGCCAACAATCAAGAGACCCAGTACTTC

clone size: -
J gene: TRBJ1-5
V gene: TRBV19
D gene: TRBD1
CDR3 protein: CASRWGGQGGFYSNQPQHF
CDR3 DNA: TGTGCCAGTAGGTGGGGCGGACAGGGAGGGTTCTATAGCAATCAGCCCCAGCATTTT

clone size: -
J gene: TRBJ2-7
V gene: TRBV3-1
D gene: -
CDR3 protein: CASSQKGGTKEQYF
CDR3 DNA: TGTGCCAGCAGCCAGAAGGGGGGTACGAAGGAGCAGTACTTC

clone size: few
J gene: TRBJ1-1
V gene: TRBV27
D gene: -
CDR3 protein: CASSLSWDTEAFF
CDR3 DNA: TGTGCCAGCAGTTTATCTTGGGACACTGAAGCTTTCTTT

clone size: few
J gene: TRBJ2-6
V gene: TRBV29-1
D gene: -
CDR3 protein: CSVVKTGANVLTF
CDR3 DNA: TGCAGCGTCGTAAAGACCGGGGCCAACGTCCTGACTTTC

clone size: many
J gene: TRBJ1-2
V gene: TRBV7-9
D gene: TRBD1
CDR3 protein: CASSLTGQGGGGYTF
CDR3 DNA: TGTGCCAGCAGCTTAACAGGGCAGGGGGGAGGTGGCTACACCTTC

clone size: many
J gene: TRBJ1-1
V gene: TRBV3-1
D gene: TRBD1
CDR3 protein: CASSRKPTGGTEAFF
CDR3 DNA: TGTGCCAGCAGCCGAAAACCGACAGGGGGCACTGAAGCTTTCTTT

clone size: -
J gene: TRBJ2-1
V gene: TRBV9
D gene: -
CDR3 protein: CASSAWRAGYNEQFF
CDR3 DNA: TGTGCCAGCAGCGCGTGGAGGGCAGGCTACAATGAGCAGTTCTTC

clone size: many
J gene: TRBJ2-2
V gene: TRBV2
D gene: -
CDR3 protein: CASSGQLRYLGGELFF
CDR3 DNA: TGTGCCAGCAGTGGACAGCTTCGGTACTTGGGCGGGGAGCTGTTTTTT

clone size: many
J gene: TRBJ2-7
V gene: TRBV11-2
D gene: -
CDR3 protein: CASSSMGGPSAGYF
CDR3 DNA: TGTGCCAGCAGCTCCATGGGCGGGCCATCCGCTGGGTACTTC

clone size: many
J gene: TRBJ2-2
V gene: TRBV3-1
D gene: TRBD2
CDR3 protein: CASSRTSGISGELFF
CDR3 DNA: TGTGCCAGCAGCCGGACTAGCGGGATATCCGGGGAGCTGTTTTTT

clone size: few
J gene: TRBJ2-7
V gene: TRBV7-2
D gene: TRBD2
CDR3 protein: CASSLQAGGGEEQYF
CDR3 DNA: TGTGCCAGCAGCCTCCAAGCGGGAGGTGGGGAAGAGCAGTACTTC

clone size: many
J gene: TRBJ1-2
V gene: TRBV6-1
D gene: -
CDR3 protein: CASSPEGSYGYTF
CDR3 DNA: TGTGCCAGCAGTCCCGAGGGGAGTTACGGCTACACCTTC

clone size: -
J gene: TRBJ1-1
V gene: TRBV7-8
D gene: -
CDR3 protein: CASSLRVGGDSNTEAFF
CDR3 DNA: TGTGCCAGCAGCTTAAGGGTCGGAGGGGACTCGAACACTGAAGCTTTCTTT

clone size: many
J gene: TRBJ1-1
V gene: TRBV6-2/TRBV6-3
D gene: -
CDR3 protein: CASRSQGNTEAFF
CDR3 DNA: TGTGCCAGCAGGTCACAGGGTAACACTGAAGCTTTCTTT

clone size: -
J gene: TRBJ2-3
V gene: TRBV20-1
D gene: TRBD2
CDR3 protein: CSASTLAGVTDTQYF
CDR3 DNA: TGCAGTGCTAGTACACTAGCGGGAGTAACAGATACGCAGTATTTT

clone size: few
J gene: TRBJ2-7
V gene: TRBV7-9
D gene: -
CDR3 protein: CASQGSETYEQYF
CDR3 DNA: TGTGCCAGCCAAGGTAGCGAAACGTACGAGCAGTACTTC

clone size: many
J gene: TRBJ2-5
V gene: TRBV6-2/TRBV6-3
D gene: TRBD2
CDR3 protein: CASSRIYSSGKGETQYF
CDR3 DNA: TGTGCCAGCAGTAGGATTTACTCTAGCGGGAAGGGAGAGACCCAGTACTTC

clone size: -
J gene: TRBJ2-1
V gene: TRBV20-1
D gene: TRBD2
CDR3 protein: CSARIGTSGPDEQFF
CDR3 DNA: TGCAGTGCTAGAATCGGGACTAGCGGCCCCGATGAGCAGTTCTTC

clone size: few
J gene: TRBJ2-1
V gene: TRBV12-3/TRBV12-4
D gene: -
CDR3 protein: CASSFTGVSATEQFF
CDR3 DNA: TGTGCCAGCAGTTTTACTGGCGTATCGGCAACTGAGCAGTTCTTC

clone size: -
J gene: TRBJ2-1
V gene: TRBV27
D gene: -
CDR3 protein: CASSFPRSGADEQFF
CDR3 DNA: TGTGCCAGCAGTTTCCCCCGCTCTGGCGCCGATGAGCAGTTCTTC

clone size: many
J gene: TRBJ2-2
V gene: TRBV20-1
D gene: TRBD1
CDR3 protein: CSARGRNRWDTGELFF
CDR3 DNA: TGCAGTGCGAGGGGGCGGAATCGATGGGACACCGGGGAGCTGTTTTTT

clone size: many
J gene: TRBJ1-2
V gene: TRBV10-3
D gene: -
CDR3 protein: CAISESPALNYGYTF
CDR3 DNA: TGTGCCATCAGTGAGTCACCAGCTCTAAACTATGGCTACACCTTC

clone size: few
J gene: TRBJ1-1
V gene: TRBV5-6
D gene: -
CDR3 protein: CASSFQGALNTEAFF
CDR3 DNA: TGTGCCAGCAGCTTTCAGGGTGCCCTGAACACTGAAGCTTTCTTT

clone size: -
J gene: TRBJ2-2
V gene: TRBV9
D gene: TRBD2
CDR3 protein: CASSFLSGTSETGELFF
CDR3 DNA: TGTGCCAGCAGCTTCCTATCCGGGACTAGCGAGACCGGGGAGCTGTTTTTT

clone size: many
J gene: TRBJ1-2
V gene: TRBV20-1
D gene: -
CDR3 protein: CSAKDLYGYTF
CDR3 DNA: TGCAGTGCTAAAGACCTCTATGGCTACACCTTC

clone size: few
J gene: TRBJ2-3
V gene: TRBV29-1
D gene: TRBD2
CDR3 protein: CSVAPGGSDTQYF
CDR3 DNA: TGCAGCGTTGCCCCGGGGGGATCAGATACGCAGTATTTT

clone size: many
J gene: TRBJ2-5
V gene: TRBV20-1
D gene: -
CDR3 protein: CSALVAGALGQETQYF
CDR3 DNA: TGCAGTGCCCTCGTAGCAGGGGCCCTAGGTCAAGAGACCCAGTACTTC

clone size: -
J gene: TRBJ2-7
V gene: TRBV20-1
D gene: -
CDR3 protein: CSARWLGGGEQYF
CDR3 DNA: TGCAGTGCTAGGTGGCTAGGAGGTGGCGAGCAGTACTTC

clone size: few
J gene: TRBJ2-1
V gene: TRBV6-4
D gene: TRBD2
CDR3 protein: CASSREEGTVNEQFF
CDR3 DNA: TGTGCCAGCAGCCGGGAGGAGGGTACGGTGAATGAGCAGTTCTTC

clone size: few
J gene: TRBJ2-1
V gene: TRBV19
D gene: TRBD2
CDR3 protein: CASSMVGLAAVNEQFF
CDR3 DNA: TGTGCCAGTAGTATGGTAGGACTAGCGGCAGTGAATGAGCAGTTCTTC

clone size: many
J gene: TRBJ2-1
V gene: TRBV6-2/TRBV6-3
D gene: -
CDR3 protein: CASSYSTHQEQFF
CDR3 DNA: TGTGCCAGCAGTTACTCGACTCATCAGGAGCAGTTCTTC

clone size: few
J gene: TRBJ2-1
V gene: TRBV10-1
D gene: -
CDR3 protein: CASSPTTSYNEQFF
CDR3 DNA: TGCGCCAGCAGTCCGACTACCTCCTACAATGAGCAGTTCTTC

clone size: many
J gene: TRBJ1-2
V gene: TRBV12-3/TRBV12-4
D gene: -
CDR3 protein: CASSFGGPYGYTF
CDR3 DNA: TGTGCCAGCAGTTTTGGGGGGCCCTATGGCTACACCTTC

clone size: -
J gene: TRBJ2-7
V gene: TRBV6-5
D gene: TRBD1
CDR3 protein: CASSSYAGTGGYEQYF
CDR3 DNA: TGTGCCAGCAGTTCTTACGCCGGGACAGGGGGCTACGAGCAGTACTTC

clone size: -
J gene: TRBJ2-3
V gene: TRBV4-2
D gene: -
CDR3 protein: CASSPYPGQNADTQYF
CDR3 DNA: TGTGCCAGCAGCCCCTACCCGGGACAAAACGCAGATACGCAGTATTTT

clone size: -
J gene: TRBJ2-4
V gene: TRBV28
D gene: -
CDR3 protein: CASGHLAKNIQYF
CDR3 DNA: TGTGCCAGTGGACACCTAGCCAAAAACATTCAGTACTTC

clone size: -
J gene: TRBJ1-5
V gene: TRBV2
D gene: TRBD1
CDR3 protein: CASRGDRGGNQPQHF
CDR3 DNA: TGTGCCAGCAGGGGGGACAGGGGCGGCAATCAGCCCCAGCATTTT

clone size: -
J gene: TRBJ2-1
V gene: TRBV12-3/TRBV12-4
D gene: TRBD2
CDR3 protein: CASSSLAVQFQGSYNEQFF
CDR3 DNA: TGTGCCAGCAGTTCACTAGCGGTTCAATTTCAGGGCTCCTACAATGAGCAGTTCTTC

clone size: few
J gene: TRBJ1-2
V gene: TRBV24-1
D gene: TRBD1
CDR3 protein: CATSDLDHRGNYGYTF
CDR3 DNA: TGTGCCACCAGTGACCTGGACCACAGGGGGAACTATGGCTACACCTTC

clone size: many
J gene: TRBJ1-1
V gene: TRBV10-3
D gene: TRBD1
CDR3 protein: CAISDSGQGNTEAFF
CDR3 DNA: TGTGCCATCAGTGACTCTGGACAGGGGAACACTGAAGCTTTCTTT

clone size: few
J gene: TRBJ2-7
V gene: TRBV4-1
D gene: -
CDR3 protein: CASSNPEGRSGNEQYF
CDR3 DNA: TGCGCCAGCAGCAACCCCGAAGGGCGTAGTGGCAACGAGCAGTACTTC

clone size: -
J gene: TRBJ2-2
V gene: TRBV7-9
D gene: -
CDR3 protein: CASSFKVPSAGSGELFF
CDR3 DNA: TGTGCCAGCAGCTTTAAGGTCCCATCAGCAGGGTCCGGGGAGCTGTTTTTT

clone size: many
J gene: TRBJ2-7
V gene: TRBV20-1
D gene: TRBD2
CDR3 protein: CSAPASGGLSYEQYF
CDR3 DNA: TGCAGTGCCCCAGCTAGCGGGGGACTCTCCTACGAGCAGTACTTC